What follows are 14 T cell receptor beta chains derived from one specimen sequenced in a study of post-analysis software for immune sequencing data. The study's findings and limits: Among 5 or 6 TRBV segments more frequent in patients than controls were TRBV5-6, TRBV5-1 and TRBV20-1.

The authors incorporated unique molecular identifiers into the TCR beta cDNA libraries. MiXCR, applied by TCRdb to the PCR reads, yields one record per CDR3 protein. The data contain around 260,000 distinct CDR3 sequences, just over 35% of them seen just once; the ten biggest clones take up around 5%. For these TCRs, the target antigens are not known. Sequencing was performed on blood. All receptors come from a girl between 10 and 17 years old with multiple sclerosis.

The gene calls are TRBV7-9 and TRBJ2-7, with TRBD2 identical over 7 bases. The CDR3 spans 15 residues. Germline values: CDR1 SEHNR, CDR2 FQNEAQ (reference sequence). J lost 3 bases, V lost 0 bases, and 5 bases had no gene match. CDR3 DNA sequence: TGTGCCAGCAGCTTAGCCGGGGGGAACTTCTACGAGCAGTACTTC. Translated: CASSLAGGNFYEQYF.

A remark on this clonotype: This may be a read error, as it is one base from a much larger clone. The V call is TRBV29-1, the J call TRBJ1-5; 7 bases are a match to TRBD1. Per the germline V gene, CDR1 is SQVTM and CDR2 is ANQGSEA. V was pared by 5 bases and J by 0 bases, with 7 bases of the junction left unmatched. The CDR3 extends over 15 amino acids. CDR3 residues: CSVLVGTDSNQPQHF. In nucleotides, the CDR3 is TGCAGCGTTCTCGTTGGGACAGATAGCAATCAGCCCCAGCATTTT.

The rearrangement joins TRBV6-1 to TRBJ1-1; the D gene is possibly TRBD1 (6 bases). This CDR3 region has 19 residues. Trimming removed 4 bases from V and 1 base from J, with 25 bases in between. Germline CDR1 is MNHNS and CDR2 is SASEGT. As DNA, the CDR3 is TGTGCCAGCAGTGTTTTTTTGTCAGGGGCCGCCCCGGCGAACACTGAAGCTTTCTTT. Amino acid sequence: CASSVFLSGAAPANTEAFF.

This clonotype appeared a few times. V gene TRBV28 combines with J gene TRBJ1-1; no definite D call. Germline V gives CDR1 MDHEN, CDR2 SYDVKM. CDR3 length equals 14 residues. Trimming left V 6 bases short and J 3 bases short, with 14 bases between. This chain's CDR3 is CASSDPRGDTEAFF. CDR3 DNA sequence: TGTGCCAGCAGCGACCCGCGGGGAGACACTGAAGCTTTCTTT.

J is TRBJ1-1 and V is TRBV30; TRBD1 might be the D (5 bases). V lost 1 base, J lost 5 bases, and 11 bases lay in between. Germline loops: CDR1 GTSNPN, CDR2 SVGIG (reference sequence). CDR3 length: 13 residues. The CDR3 spells CAWSAGVGTEAFF. The CDR3 DNA is TGTGCCTGGAGTGCGGGGGTAGGGACTGAAGCTTTCTTT.

This clonotype has only a few counts. One junction end does not reproduce the germline sequence, and a read error may be involved. The chain employs TRBV18 and TRBJ1-5; 9 bases map to TRBD1. Per germline, CDR1 KGHSH and CDR2 LQKENI. CDR3 length: 15 amino acids. CDR3 amino acids: CAGSGRQGGNQPQHF. The CDR3 region has the DNA TGTGCCGGCTCGGGCCGACAGGGGGGCAATCAGCCCCAGCATTTT. The whole variable domain, remainder taken from reference TRBV18 and TRBJ1-5, is NAGVMQNPRHLVRRRGQEARLRCSPMKGHSHVYWYRQLPEEGLKFMVYLQKENIIDESGMPKERFSAEFPKEGPSILRIQQVVRGDSAAYFCAGSGRQGGNQPQHFGDGTRLSIL.

At least ten counts were recorded for this clonotype. The genes are TRBV29-1 and TRBJ1-1, with D maybe TRBD1 (6 bases). The V gene lost 1 base and the J gene lost 5 bases, with 14 bases spanning the gap. The CDR3 has 14 residues. Germline assignment: CDR1 SQVTM and CDR2 ANQGSEA. The CDR3 coding sequence is TGCAGCGTTGAAGCGGGGGGGCGCTGGACTGAAGCTTTCTTT. Translated: CSVEAGGRWTEAFF.

This chain connects TRBV5-1 to TRBJ2-1, with D perhaps TRBD2 (5 bases). The ends were cut back, 0 bases at V and 7 bases at J, with 11 bases in the middle. This CDR3 is built from 14 residues. The V gene's germline CDR1 is SGHRS and CDR2 YFSETQ. The CDR3 bases are TGCGCCAGCAGCTTGGACCTAGCTGCGAATGAGCAGTTCTTC. Its translation: CASSLDLAANEQFF.

Notes on this clonotype: A much larger clone differs by one base, so this may be a read error. The chain employs TRBV5-1 and TRBJ1-2, with 12 bases fitting TRBD1. The CDR3 loop spans 19 amino acids. CDR1 SGHRS and CDR2 YFSETQ come from the germline V gene. CDR3: CASRLPSFRDRGLLEGYIF. In nucleotides, the CDR3 is TGCGCCAGCAGGCTTCCCTCTTTCCGGGACAGGGGGCTCTTGGAGGGCTACATCTTC.

This chain connects TRBV12-3 or TRBV12-4 to TRBJ2-7, with 11 bases matching TRBD2. CDR3 size: 15 residues. The V segment lost 6 bases and the J segment 0 bases; nucleotides outside the gene matches: 4. CDR3 protein: CASRSTSGSSYEQYF. CDR3 nucleotide sequence: TGTGCCAGCAGGTCCACTAGCGGGAGCTCCTACGAGCAGTACTTC.

This clonotype came up many times. The chain carries TRBV10-2 and TRBJ2-1; D might be TRBD2 (6 bases). The germline V and J ends were trimmed by 0 bases and 6 bases, with 9 bases remaining between them. The CDR3 runs 14 residues. Germline CDR1 reads WSHSY; CDR2 reads SAAADI. This CDR3 is CASSESTSFNEQFF. The CDR3 bases are TGCGCCAGCAGTGAGTCGACTAGTTTCAATGAGCAGTTCTTC.

The gene calls are TRBV7-9 and TRBJ1-2, with D perhaps TRBD1 (6 bases). Germline V CDR1 and CDR2: SEHNR, FQNEAQ (reference sequence). CDR3 length equals 17 residues. V lost 5 bases and J 5 bases, leaving 24 bases between the germline ends. The CDR3 coding sequence is TGTGCCAGCAGCGAGACCCAGGGACAAATTATAGGTTATGGCTACACCTTC. This encodes CASSETQGQIIGYGYTF.

This clonotype was observed at least ten times. The rearrangement joins TRBV12-3 or TRBV12-4 to TRBJ2-1; 10 positions match TRBD2. The CDR3 length is 16 residues. With 7 bases clipped from V and 7 bases from J, the junction kept 13 bases outside the gene matches. CDR3 DNA: TGTGCCAGCACCGCTAGGGTTGGACTAGCGGAAAATGAGCAGTTCTTC. Translated: CASTARVGLAENEQFF.

In its sample, this clonotype was seen a few times. This chain joins TRBV27 and TRBJ2-6; 10 bases are shared with TRBD2. V dropped 4 bases and J dropped 2; count of bases not matched to a gene: 5. The germline V gene encodes CDR1 MNHEY and CDR2 SMNVEV (reference sequence). The CDR3 runs 17 residues. The DNA of the CDR3 is TGTGCCAGCAGTTCTAGCGGGAGTATTGCTGGGGCCAACGTCCTGACTTTC. Encoded protein: CASSSSGSIAGANVLTF.